One sample yielded the 10 T cell receptor beta chains listed below, sequenced in a study of tumor-infiltrating lymphocytes in primary liver carcinoma. Germline DNA was also extracted, and blood RNA derived from unsorted whole blood. Priming with a constant-region primer yielded TCR beta cDNA from about 540 ng total RNA. Investigators got TCR beta libraries out of three nested multiplex PCR rounds, done with slightly modified ARM-PCR. For around 11 cycles apiece, the opening two PCR rounds ran with TRBV1-TRBV30 forward primers and a C-beta reverse primer. TCRdb passed the multiplex PCR reads through MiXCR, listing each CDR3 protein once. This repertoire shows 300,000 to 400,000 distinct CDR3 sequences, about 65% found once; its top ten account for 5% to 6.5%. The sample taken for sequencing was peripheral blood. These receptors all come from a middle-aged man with primary liver carcinoma and hepatitis B virus infection.

The chain joins TRBV30 to TRBJ1-5, with D unclear. The germline V and J ends were trimmed by 2 bases and 4 bases, with 15 bases remaining between them. The CDR3 has 15 residues. Germline CDR1 GTSNPN, CDR2 SVGIG (reference sequence). This CDR3 is CAWSPPGVSNQPQHF. In DNA form, the CDR3 reads TGTGCCTGGAGTCCACCGGGTGTGAGTAATCAGCCCCAGCATTTT.

As for this clonotype: No conserved phenylalanine or tryptophan is present at the end of the CDR3, so a read error is the likely explanation. The V and J genes are TRBV11-1 and TRBJ2-7; 10 bases are a match to TRBD2. Per germline, CDR1 SGHAT and CDR2 FQDESV (reference sequence). The V segment lost 6 bases and the J segment 3 bases; nucleotides outside the gene matches: 11. The CDR3 loop spans 16 amino acids. This CDR3 is CASRGGASGSLYEQYL. The CDR3 DNA sequence: TGTGCCAGCAGAGGCGGGGCTAGCGGGAGCCTCTACGAGCAGTACTTG.

Concerning this clonotype itself: Just one base apart from a much larger clone, this may be a read error. This chain joins TRBV6-5 and TRBJ1-2; D is unclear. V was clipped by 9 bases and J by 8 bases, with 22 bases between them. Per germline, CDR1 MNHEY and CDR2 SVGAGI. This CDR3 is 14 amino acids long. CDR3: CARSQKGRSGGYTF. As DNA, the CDR3 is TGTGCCAGAAGTCAGAAAGGCAGGTCGGGAGGCTACACCTTC.

As concerns this clonotype: This may stem from a read error, because a much larger clone lies one nucleotide away. The chain has TRBV6-6 and TRBJ1-2; D unclear. CDR1 is MNHNY and CDR2 is SVGAGI in the germline V gene (reference sequence). With 6 bases removed from V and 5 bases from J, the gap between germline ends came to 7 bases. CDR3 length: 11 amino acids. Written as DNA, the CDR3 is TGTGCCAGCAGGAGGGAGTATGGCTACACCTTC. Encoded protein: CASRREYGYTF.

As concerns this clonotype: This is likely a read error, given that the CDR3 carries no conserved phenylalanine or tryptophan at its end. The CDR3 reads CASSEWASGVRNEQFL. The CDR3 nucleotides read TGTGCCAGCAGTGAATGGGCTAGCGGGGTCCGAAATGAGCAGTTCTTA. This sequence joins TRBV6-1 and TRBJ2-1; 9 bases agree with TRBD2. J was trimmed by 7 bases and V by 2 bases; bases with no gene match: 9. This CDR3 comprises 16 residues. Germline-derived CDR1 and CDR2 are MNHNS and SASEGT.

The chain is built from TRBV10-1 and TRBJ1-2, with D uncertain. The CDR3 has 15 residues. Germline-derived CDR1 and CDR2 are WNHNN and SYGVQD (reference sequence). The V gene lost 6 bases and the J gene lost 4 bases, with 18 bases spanning the gap. CDR3 protein: CASRFGGAHPYGYTF. CDR3 bases: TGCGCCAGCAGGTTTGGTGGCGCACACCCCTATGGCTACACCTTC.

This clonotype was counted ten times or more. The gene calls are TRBV4-3 and TRBJ1-2, with D perhaps TRBD1 (5 bases). The CDR3 is 15 residues long. Germline values: CDR1 LGHNA, CDR2 YSLEER. Between the trimmed V and J ends, which lost 0 bases and 1 base, there was a span of 9 bases. The CDR3 DNA follows: TGCGCCAGCAGCCAAGATCACGGGGGTAACTATGGCTACACCTTC. This codes for CASSQDHGGNYGYTF.

As concerns this clonotype: With a much larger clone just one base away, this may be a read error. The chain joins TRBV5-5 to TRBJ1-2; the D is unclear. Trimming stripped 6 bases from V and 7 bases from J, with 22 bases between. The germline V gene encodes CDR1 SGHKS and CDR2 YYEKEE (reference sequence). This CDR3 has 15 amino acids. The CDR3 spells CASTMSYTASSGYTF. The CDR3 coding sequence is TGTGCCAGCACGATGTCTTACACGGCAAGCTCTGGCTACACCTTC. Full variable domain (outside the CDR3, taken from reference TRBV5-5 and TRBJ1-2): DAGVTQSPTHLIKTRGQQVTLRCSPISGHKSVSWYQQVLGQGPQFIFQYYEKEERGRGNFPDRFSARQFPNYSSELNVNALLLGDSALYLCASTMSYTASSGYTFGSGTRLTVV.

In regard to this clonotype: The junction departs from the called germline gene at one end, perhaps through a read error. The rearrangement uses TRBV6-5 and TRBJ2-1; TRBD2 matches 9 bases. There are 16 residues in the CDR3. Germline CDR1 reads MNHEY; CDR2 reads SVGAGI. CDR3 protein: CPSNYQGLAGHNEQFF. In nucleotides, the CDR3 is TGTCCCAGCAATTACCAGGGGCTAGCGGGACACAATGAGCAGTTCTTC.

Turning to this clonotype: At one end, the junction sequence differs from germline, possibly due to a read error. The chain combines TRBV4-3 with TRBJ2-3; D perhaps matches TRBD1 (6 bases). There are 15 residues in the CDR3. CDR1 is LGHNA and CDR2 is YSLEER in the germline V gene. The CDR3 DNA reads as TGCGTCAGCAGCCAGGATCAGGGGTGGGCAGATACACAGTATTTT. As protein: CVSSQDQGWADTQYF.